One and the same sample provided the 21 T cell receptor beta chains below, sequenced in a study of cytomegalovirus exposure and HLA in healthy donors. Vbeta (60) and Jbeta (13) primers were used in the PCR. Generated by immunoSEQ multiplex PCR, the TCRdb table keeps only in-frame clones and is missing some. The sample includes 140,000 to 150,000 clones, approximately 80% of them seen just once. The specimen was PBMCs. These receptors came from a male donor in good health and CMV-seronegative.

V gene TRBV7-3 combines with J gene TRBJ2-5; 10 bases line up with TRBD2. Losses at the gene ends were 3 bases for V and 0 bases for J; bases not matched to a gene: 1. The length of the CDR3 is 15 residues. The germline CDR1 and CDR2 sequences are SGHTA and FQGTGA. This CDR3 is CASSFSGGYQETQYF. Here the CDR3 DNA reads TGTGCCAGCAGCTTTAGCGGGGGGTACCAAGAGACCCAGTACTTC.

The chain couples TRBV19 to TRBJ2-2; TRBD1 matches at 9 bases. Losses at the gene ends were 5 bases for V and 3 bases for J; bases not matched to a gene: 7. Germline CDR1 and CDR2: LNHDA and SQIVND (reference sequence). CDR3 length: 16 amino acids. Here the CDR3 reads CASSGRDRGYTGELFF. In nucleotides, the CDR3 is TGTGCCAGTAGTGGCCGAGACAGGGGGTACACCGGGGAGCTGTTTTTT.

CDR3 DNA sequence: TGTGCCAGCAGCCTCAAGGGGGGGCCAGAGACCCAGTACTTC. This encodes CASSLKGGPETQYF. The chain couples TRBV5-6 to TRBJ2-5; possibly TRBD2 for D (7 bases). This CDR3 contains 14 residues. CDR1 and CDR2 from the germline V gene are SGHDT and YYEEEE. V lost 4 bases, J lost 4 bases, and 14 bases lay in between.

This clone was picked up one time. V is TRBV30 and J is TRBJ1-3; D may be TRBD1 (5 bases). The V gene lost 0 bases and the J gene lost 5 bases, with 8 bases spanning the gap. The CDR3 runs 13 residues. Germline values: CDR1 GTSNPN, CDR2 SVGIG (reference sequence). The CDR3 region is CAWSVRGRNTIYF. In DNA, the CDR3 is TGTGCCTGGAGTGTAAGGGGAAGAAACACCATATATTTT.

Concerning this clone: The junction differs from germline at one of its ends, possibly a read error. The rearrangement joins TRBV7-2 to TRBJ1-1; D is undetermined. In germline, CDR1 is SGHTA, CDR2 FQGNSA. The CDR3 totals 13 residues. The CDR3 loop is CASSLAGVTEAFF. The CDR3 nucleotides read TGTGCCAGCAGCCTAGCAGGAGTCACTGAAGCTTTCTTT.

The chain's CDR3 is CASSQAASGGSSYEQYF. CDR3 in DNA: TGCGCCAGCAGCCAAGCGGCTAGCGGGGGGTCGTCCTACGAGCAGTACTTC. The chain links TRBV4-1 to TRBJ2-7; 11 positions agree with TRBD2. Per the germline V gene, CDR1 is MGHRA and CDR2 is YSYEKL. There are 17 residues in the CDR3. The V segment lost 1 base and the J segment 1 base; nucleotides outside the gene matches: 6.

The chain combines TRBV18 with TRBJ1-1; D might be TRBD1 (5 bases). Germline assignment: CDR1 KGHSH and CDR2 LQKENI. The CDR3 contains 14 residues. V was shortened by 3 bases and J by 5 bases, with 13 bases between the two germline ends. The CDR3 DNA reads TGTGCCAGCTCACCTCCGGGACGGGGGACTGAAGCTTTCTTT. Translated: CASSPPGRGTEAFF.

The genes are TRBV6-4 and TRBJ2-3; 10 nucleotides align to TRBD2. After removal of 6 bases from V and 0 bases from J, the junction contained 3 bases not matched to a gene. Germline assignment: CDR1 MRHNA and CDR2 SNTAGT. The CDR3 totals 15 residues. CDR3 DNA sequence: TGTGCCAGCAGCCATAGCGGGGGGAGCACAGATACGCAGTATTTT. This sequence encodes CASSHSGGSTDTQYF.

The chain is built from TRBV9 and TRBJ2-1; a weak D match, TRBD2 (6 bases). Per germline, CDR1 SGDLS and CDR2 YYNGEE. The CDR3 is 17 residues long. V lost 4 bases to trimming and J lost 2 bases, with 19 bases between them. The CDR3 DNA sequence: TGTGCCAGCAGCCTTCGTCCCGGGACTTACCCCTACAATGAGCAGTTCTTC. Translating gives CASSLRPGTYPYNEQFF.

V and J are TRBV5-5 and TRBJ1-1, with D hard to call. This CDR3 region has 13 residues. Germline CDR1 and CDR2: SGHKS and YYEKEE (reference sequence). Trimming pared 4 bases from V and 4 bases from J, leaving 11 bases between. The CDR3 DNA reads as TGTGCCAGCAGCGCGGGTCGGAGCACTGAAGCTTTCTTT. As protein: CASSAGRSTEAFF. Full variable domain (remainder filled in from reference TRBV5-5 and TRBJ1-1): DAGVTQSPTHLIKTRGQQVTLRCSPISGHKSVSWYQQVLGQGPQFIFQYYEKEERGRGNFPDRFSARQFPNYSSELNVNALLLGDSALYLCASSAGRSTEAFFGQGTRLTVV.

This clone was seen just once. CDR3 residues: CAISGGGDTEAFF. Here the CDR3 DNA reads TGTGCCATCAGTGGGGGAGGGGACACTGAAGCTTTCTTT. The chain joins TRBV10-3 to TRBJ1-1, with D maybe TRBD1 (5 bases). CDR1 is ENHRY, CDR2 SYGVKD, per germline. This CDR3 comprises 13 residues. Trimming pared 4 bases from V and 3 bases from J, leaving 9 bases between.

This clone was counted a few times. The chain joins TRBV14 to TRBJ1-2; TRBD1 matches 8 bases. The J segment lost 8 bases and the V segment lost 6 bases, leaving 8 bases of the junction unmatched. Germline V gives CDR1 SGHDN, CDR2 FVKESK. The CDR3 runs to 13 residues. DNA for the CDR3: TGTGCCAGCAGGGAGACAGGGGCCGGCGGCTACACCTTC. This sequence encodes CASRETGAGGYTF.

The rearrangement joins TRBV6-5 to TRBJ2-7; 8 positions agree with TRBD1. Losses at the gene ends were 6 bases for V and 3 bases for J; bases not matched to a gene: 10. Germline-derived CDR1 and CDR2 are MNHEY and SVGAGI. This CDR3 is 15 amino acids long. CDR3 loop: CASRQPGTGVYEQYF. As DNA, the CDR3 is TGTGCCAGCAGACAACCGGGGACAGGAGTCTACGAGCAGTACTTC.

The CDR3 sequence: CASSRTGGDGETQYF. CDR3 DNA: TGTGCCAGCAGCCGAACAGGGGGCGACGGGGAGACCCAGTACTTC. The V call is TRBV5-4, the J call TRBJ2-5; the match to TRBD1 covers 9 bases. The CDR3 has 15 residues. V shed 4 bases, J shed 5 bases, and the junction held 9 bases outside the gene matches. Germline V gives CDR1 SGHNT, CDR2 YYREEE (reference sequence). The whole variable domain, remainder taken from reference TRBV5-4 and TRBJ2-5, is ETGVTQSPTHLIKTRGQQVTLRCSSQSGHNTVSWYQQALGQGPQFIFQYYREEENGRGNFPPRFSGLQFPNYSSELNVNALELDDSALYLCASSRTGGDGETQYFGPGTRLLVL.

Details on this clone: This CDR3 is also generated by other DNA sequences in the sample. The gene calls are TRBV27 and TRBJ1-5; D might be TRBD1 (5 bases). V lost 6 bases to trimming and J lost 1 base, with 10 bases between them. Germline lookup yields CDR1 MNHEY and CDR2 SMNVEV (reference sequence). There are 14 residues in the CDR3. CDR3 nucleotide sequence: TGTGCCAGCAGCCTGGGGGGGAGCAATCAGCCCCAGCATTTT. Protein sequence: CASSLGGSNQPQHF.

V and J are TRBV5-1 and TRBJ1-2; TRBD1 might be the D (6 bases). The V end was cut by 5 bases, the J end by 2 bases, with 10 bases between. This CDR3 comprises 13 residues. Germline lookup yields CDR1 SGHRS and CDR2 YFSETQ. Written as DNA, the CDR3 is TGCGCCAGCAGTCTAGACAGGAACTATGGCTACACCTTC. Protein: CASSLDRNYGYTF. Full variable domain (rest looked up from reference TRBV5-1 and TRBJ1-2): KAGVTQTPRYLIKTRGQQVTLSCSPISGHRSVSWYQQTPGQGLQFLFEYFSETQRNKGNFPGRFSGRQFSNSRSEMNVSTLELGDSALYLCASSLDRNYGYTFGSGTRLTVV.

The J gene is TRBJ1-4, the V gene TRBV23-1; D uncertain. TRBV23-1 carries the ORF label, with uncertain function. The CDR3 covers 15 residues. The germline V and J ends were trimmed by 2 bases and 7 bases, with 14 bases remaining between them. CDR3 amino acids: CASSQTGVGGEKLFF. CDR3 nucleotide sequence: TGCGCCAGCAGTCAAACGGGAGTAGGTGGTGAAAAACTGTTTTTT.

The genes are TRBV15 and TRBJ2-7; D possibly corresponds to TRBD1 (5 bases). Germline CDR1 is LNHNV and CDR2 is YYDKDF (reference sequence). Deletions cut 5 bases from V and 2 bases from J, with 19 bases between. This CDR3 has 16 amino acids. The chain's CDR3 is CATSLTPDSGPYEQYF. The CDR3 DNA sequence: TGTGCCACCAGCCTAACCCCCGACAGTGGACCCTACGAGCAGTACTTC.

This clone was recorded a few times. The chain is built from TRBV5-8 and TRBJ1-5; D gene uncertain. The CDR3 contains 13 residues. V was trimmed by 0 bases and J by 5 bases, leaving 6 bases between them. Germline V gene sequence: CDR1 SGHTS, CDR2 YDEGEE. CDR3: CASSLGPYQPQHF. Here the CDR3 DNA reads TGTGCCAGCAGCTTGGGGCCTTATCAGCCCCAGCATTTT.

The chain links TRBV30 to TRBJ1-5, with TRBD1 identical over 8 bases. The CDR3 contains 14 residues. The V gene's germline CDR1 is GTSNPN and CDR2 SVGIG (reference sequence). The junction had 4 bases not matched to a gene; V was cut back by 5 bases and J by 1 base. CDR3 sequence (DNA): TGTGCCTGGGACAGGGGAAGGAGCAATCAGCCCCAGCATTTT. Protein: CAWDRGRSNQPQHF.

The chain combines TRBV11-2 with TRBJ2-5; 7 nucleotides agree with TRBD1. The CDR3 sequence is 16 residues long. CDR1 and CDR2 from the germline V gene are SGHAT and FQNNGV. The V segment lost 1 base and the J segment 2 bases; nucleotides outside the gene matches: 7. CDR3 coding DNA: TGTGCCAGCAGCTTAGGATGGGGACAGACACAAGAGACCCAGTACTTC. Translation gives CASSLGWGQTQETQYF. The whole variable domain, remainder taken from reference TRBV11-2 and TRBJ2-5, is EAGVAQSPRYKIIEKRQSVAFWCNPISGHATLYWYQQILGQGPKLLIQFQNNGVVDDSQLPKDRFSAERLKGVDSTLKIQPAKLEDSAVYLCASSLGWGQTQETQYFGPGTRLLVL.